This T cell receptor (beta chain) was recorded in a study of tumour-infiltrating T cells in Burkitt lymphoma. The wider study: Repertoire clonality predicted overall and progression-free survival.

This CDR3 region has 16 residues. Looked up from germline, CDR1 is SGHAT and CDR2 is FQNNGV. The ends lost 5 bases at V and 0 bases at J; junction bases unmatched: 9. Produced via immunoSEQ multiplex PCR; TCRdb's table is partial and in-frame only. Of 15,000 to 20,000 clones in the sample, around four fifths were seen once. The J gene is TRBJ1-1, the V gene TRBV11-2; 7 bases fit TRBD1. The origin of this receptor is a human donor with diffuse large B-cell lymphoma. Sample: tumor tissue. DNA of the CDR3: TGTGCCAGCAGCCCCCGGACAGGACACATGAACACTGAAGCTTTCTTT. This sequence encodes CASSPRTGHMNTEAFF.